Below are 12 T cell receptor beta chains sequenced from a single sample in a study of blood T cell repertoires in COVID-19. Using immunoSEQ multiplex PCR, the repertoire was profiled, and TCRdb retains in-frame clones only, with some absent. The sample contains more than 200,000 clones, approximately 86% of which appear only once. The sequenced material came from peripheral blood. These receptors were collected from a man aged 40-49 years with acute or convalescent COVID-19.

This chain connects TRBV5-1 to TRBJ1-1; maybe TRBD1 (6 bases). V was trimmed by 4 bases and J by 1 base, leaving 11 bases between them. From germline, CDR1 is SGHRS and CDR2 YFSETQ. The CDR3 runs 14 residues. The CDR3 loop reads CASSGTTGNTEAFF. The CDR3 coding sequence is TGCGCCAGCAGCGGAACGACAGGGAACACTGAAGCTTTCTTT.

The gene calls are TRBV5-6 and TRBJ1-5; D not certain. The V and J ends lost 3 bases and 14 bases respectively, with 21 bases between them. This CDR3 comprises 14 residues. CDR1 SGHDT and CDR2 YYEEEE come from the germline V gene. The CDR3 spells CASSSRGSGNVEHF. Written as DNA, the CDR3 is TGTGCCAGCAGCTCCCGAGGGTCCGGGAACGTGGAGCATTTT.

The chain combines TRBV5-6 with TRBJ2-7, with a weak D call TRBD2 (5 bases). The ends were cut back, 2 bases at V and 5 bases at J, with 20 bases in the middle. The length of the CDR3 is 16 residues. Germline V CDR1 and CDR2: SGHDT, YYEEEE. The CDR3 reads CASSFIGLLERNEQYF. The DNA for the CDR3 is TGTGCCAGCAGCTTCATCGGACTTTTAGAACGCAACGAGCAGTACTTC.

The genes are TRBV2 and TRBJ2-7; 7 bases fit TRBD1. Germline V CDR1 and CDR2: SNHLY, FYNNEI. J was trimmed by 3 bases and V by 2 bases; bases with no gene match: 1. The CDR3 is 13 amino acids. The chain's CDR3 is CASSEQGDYEQYF. The CDR3 nucleotides are TGTGCCAGCAGTGAACAGGGGGACTACGAGCAGTACTTC.

The rearrangement links TRBV10-2 to TRBJ1-2; possibly TRBD1 for D (5 bases). The ends were cut back, 6 bases at V and 5 bases at J, with 10 bases in the middle. Looked up from germline, CDR1 is WSHSY and CDR2 is SAAADI. CDR3 length: 12 residues. The CDR3 reads CASRTVTYGYTF. CDR3 sequence (DNA): TGCGCCAGCAGGACAGTAACTTATGGCTACACCTTC.

The chain carries TRBV7-9 and TRBJ2-7; the match to TRBD2 covers 8 bases. There are 17 residues in the CDR3. V was pared by 5 bases and J by 2 bases, with 14 bases of the junction left unmatched. Germline V gene lookup returns CDR1 SEHNR and CDR2 FQNEAQ (reference sequence). CDR3 in amino acids: CASSPFAGSGNPYEQYF. DNA of the CDR3: TGTGCCAGCAGCCCTTTCGCGGGTAGCGGGAATCCCTACGAGCAGTACTTC.

J is TRBJ2-3 and V is TRBV15; 13 bases align to TRBD2. With V trimmed by 5 bases and J by 4 bases, 12 bases remained unmatched. This CDR3 is built from 18 residues. Per the germline V gene, CDR1 is LNHNV and CDR2 is YYDKDF (reference sequence). CDR3 sequence reads: CATSGGLAGTVASDTQYF. The DNA of the CDR3 is TGTGCCACCAGCGGGGGACTAGCGGGAACTGTAGCGTCAGATACGCAGTATTTT. The full variable domain, rest sourced from reference TRBV15 and TRBJ2-3, is DAMVIQNPRYQVTQFGKPVTLSCSQTLNHNVMYWYQQKSSQAPKLLFHYYDKDFNNEADTPDNFQSRRPNTSFCFLDIRSPGLGDTAMYLCATSGGLAGTVASDTQYFGPGTRLTVL.

The chain uses TRBV7-2 and TRBJ1-2; 9 bases align to TRBD1. Looked up from germline, CDR1 is SGHTA and CDR2 is FQGNSA. This CDR3 is 15 amino acids long. The V and J ends lost 5 bases and 2 bases, in that order; junction bases with no gene match: 6. Here the CDR3 DNA reads TGTGCCAGCAGCCCCGGGACAGGGCTGAACTATGGCTACACCTTC. Amino acids: CASSPGTGLNYGYTF. Variable domain in full (rest from reference TRBV7-2 and TRBJ1-2): GAGVSQSPSNKVTEKGKDVELRCDPISGHTALYWYRQSLGQGLEFLIYFQGNSAPDKSGLPSDRFSAERTGGSVSTLTIQRTQQEDSAVYLCASSPGTGLNYGYTFGSGTRLTVV.

The rearrangement joins TRBV19 to TRBJ1-5; the match to TRBD1 covers 9 bases. In germline, CDR1 is LNHDA, CDR2 SQIVND (reference sequence). The CDR3 totals 15 residues. V was clipped by 2 bases and J by 6 bases; unmatched bases: 5. Here the CDR3 reads CASSIRQGEVQPQHF. For the CDR3, the DNA is TGTGCCAGTAGTATAAGACAGGGGGAAGTTCAGCCCCAGCATTTT. Supplemented by reference TRBV19 and TRBJ1-5, the full variable domain reads DGGITQSPKYLFRKEGQNVTLSCEQNLNHDAMYWYRQDPGQGLRLIYYSQIVNDFQKGDIAEGYSVSREKKESFPLTVTSAQKNPTAFYLCASSIRQGEVQPQHFGDGTRLSIL.

The chain combines TRBV4-2 with TRBJ2-1, with 8 bases identical to TRBD2. CDR1 LGHNA and CDR2 YNFKEQ come from the germline V gene. The CDR3 has 16 residues. Trimming removed 6 bases from V and 4 bases from J; junction bases left unmatched: 11. Here the CDR3 reads CASRPRQAGVYNEQFF. For the CDR3, the DNA is TGTGCCAGCAGGCCAAGACAAGCGGGAGTGTACAATGAGCAGTTCTTC.

This rearrangement joins TRBV30 to TRBJ1-2; possibly TRBD1 for D (6 bases). V lost 0 bases and J 4 bases, leaving 6 bases between the germline ends. Per the germline V gene, CDR1 is GTSNPN and CDR2 is SVGIG (reference sequence). CDR3 length equals 12 residues. CDR3 coding DNA: TGTGCCTGGAGTGTAGGGGGCTATGGCTACACCTTC. Its translation is CAWSVGGYGYTF.

The chain recombines TRBV11-2 with TRBJ2-1, with D hard to call. V shed 3 bases and J shed 5 bases, with 11 bases lying between them. Germline CDR1 and CDR2: SGHAT and FQNNGV. The CDR3 length is 14 residues. The CDR3 region has the DNA TGTGCCAGCAGCTTTTCAGTCATTAACAATGAGCAGTTCTTC. This translates into CASSFSVINNEQFF.